The 20 T cell receptor beta chains below were found in one sample sequenced in a study of T-cell reconstitution after alpha-beta-depleted transplantation in children. Using unique molecular identifiers, the investigators prepared the TCRbeta library. Via MiXCR, TCRdb re-called the PCR reads, giving one row per CDR3 protein. The sample lists approximately 220,000 distinct CDR3 sequences; about 15% were seen once. Sequencing was performed on PBMCs, mostly from graft donor cells, taken 360 days after TCRalphabeta/CD19-depleted stem cell transplant. The receptor set was obtained from a male patient aged 2 to 10 who had a stem cell transplant for acute lymphoblastic leukemia, so the T cells may come from the graft donor.

The chain combines TRBV7-2 with TRBJ2-1, with D possibly being TRBD2 (5 bases). The CDR3 spans 13 residues. V lost 1 base and J 8 bases, leaving 9 bases between the germline ends. Germline CDR1 is SGHTA and CDR2 is FQGNSA. The CDR3 nucleotides are TGTGCCAGCAGCTTAGGAGGGATCCATGAGCAGTTCTTC. Its protein is CASSLGGIHEQFF.

This chain connects TRBV9 to TRBJ2-7; D unclear. CDR3 length: 14 residues. Trimming pared 0 bases from V and 2 bases from J, leaving 9 bases between. Germline V gives CDR1 SGDLS, CDR2 YYNGEE. The CDR3 region is CASSVGADTYEQYF. The CDR3 DNA follows: TGTGCCAGCAGCGTAGGGGCTGACACCTACGAGCAGTACTTC. The variable domain in full, completed from reference TRBV9 and TRBJ2-7, reads DSGVTQTPKHLITATGQRVTLRCSPRSGDLSVYWYQQSLDQGLQFLIQYYNGEERAKGNILERFSAQQFPDLHSELNLSSLELGDSALYFCASSVGADTYEQYFGPGTRLTVT.

This rearrangement joins TRBV20-1 to TRBJ2-1; possible D gene TRBD1, 5 bases. Trimming stripped 5 bases from V and 0 bases from J, with 14 bases between. Germline V CDR1 and CDR2: DFQATT, SNEGSKA (reference sequence). This CDR3 is built from 15 residues. CDR3 protein: CSASLGPLSYNEQFF. The DNA of the CDR3 is TGCAGTGCTTCCCTGGGGCCCCTCTCCTACAATGAGCAGTTCTTC.

This clonotype was counted between two and nine times. The chain couples TRBV11-2 to TRBJ2-1; 10 bases agree with TRBD2. V lost 2 bases, J lost 9 bases, and 7 bases stayed unmatched. The germline gives CDR1 SGHAT, CDR2 FQNNGV. The CDR3 extends over 15 amino acids. The CDR3 loop is CASSLTAGGPGEQFF. The CDR3 nucleotides are TGTGCCAGCAGCTTAACAGCGGGAGGGCCCGGTGAGCAGTTCTTC.

This clonotype was counted between two and nine times. The V gene is TRBV12-3 or TRBV12-4, the J gene TRBJ1-2; D not resolved. The CDR3 totals 14 residues. Trimming took off 5 bases at V and 4 bases at J, with 14 bases between the two ends. The CDR3 reads CASSAADGVYGYTF. The CDR3, as DNA: TGTGCCAGCAGTGCGGCCGACGGGGTCTATGGCTACACCTTC.

Only a few counts were recorded for this clonotype. The chain carries TRBV7-9 and TRBJ1-2; tentatively, D is TRBD1 (6 bases). Germline loops: CDR1 SEHNR, CDR2 FQNEAQ (reference sequence). Trimming removed 1 base from V and 4 bases from J, with 19 bases in between. This CDR3 spans 17 amino acids. CDR3 nucleotides: TGTGCCAGCAGCTTAGGGACAGTCTTGGAAGATGGCTATGGCTACACCTTC. This encodes CASSLGTVLEDGYGYTF.

In this sample, this clonotype turned up a few times. This chain connects TRBV11-2 to TRBJ2-7, with TRBD2 matching 9 bases. Germline values: CDR1 SGHAT, CDR2 FQNNGV. The CDR3 consists of 14 residues. J was trimmed by 1 base and V by 8 bases; bases with no gene match: 6. For the CDR3, the DNA is TGTGCCAGCGGAGAGCGGGGGGCTTCCTACGAGCAGTACTTC. This encodes CASGERGASYEQYF.

Ten or more counts support this clonotype. The rearrangement links TRBV20-1 to TRBJ2-1; 9 positions match TRBD2. Germline V gene lookup returns CDR1 DFQATT and CDR2 SNEGSKA (reference sequence). The trim removed 4 bases at V and 1 base at J, leaving 8 bases unmatched. The CDR3 is 16 residues long. CDR3 amino acids: CSAIGGGAFSYNEQFF. The CDR3 nucleotides are TGCAGTGCTATAGGCGGGGGGGCCTTTTCCTACAATGAGCAGTTCTTC.

This clonotype has more than one count but fewer than ten. The chain carries TRBV2 and TRBJ1-1; D unclear. CDR1 is SNHLY, CDR2 FYNNEI, per germline. The CDR3 contains 13 residues. V was clipped by 7 bases and J by 8 bases, with 17 bases between them. The CDR3 DNA reads TGTGCCAGCAAGGGTTCTTACCAGGAAGAAGCTTTCTTT. This translates into CASKGSYQEEAFF.

The V gene is TRBV7-2, the J gene TRBJ2-2; D remains ambiguous. Trimming stripped 0 bases from V and 7 bases from J, with 9 bases between. The germline CDR1 and CDR2 sequences are SGHTA and FQGNSA. This CDR3 contains 14 residues. The CDR3 DNA is TGTGCCAGCAGCTTAGCGAGGCTAAACGGGGAGCTGTTTTTT. Translation: CASSLARLNGELFF.

This clonotype was observed a few times. The chain joins TRBV29-1 to TRBJ1-1, with TRBD1 as a possible D gene (5 bases). The CDR3 is made up of 14 amino acids. Per the germline V gene, CDR1 is SQVTM and CDR2 is ANQGSEA. The V and J ends lost 1 base and 4 bases respectively, with 13 bases between them. CDR3 DNA: TGCAGCGTTGAAGGGCAGGGATGGCGCACTGAAGCTTTCTTT. Its translation: CSVEGQGWRTEAFF.

In this sample, this clonotype turned up a few times. The chain has TRBV7-2 and TRBJ2-2, with no clear D. This CDR3 is 13 amino acids long. Trimming removed 5 bases from V and 8 bases from J, with 12 bases in between. The germline gives CDR1 SGHTA, CDR2 FQGNSA. Here the CDR3 DNA reads TGTGCCAGCAGCGGAATTGGATTGGGGGAGCTGTTTTTT. This translates into CASSGIGLGELFF.

The chain has TRBV12-3 or TRBV12-4 and TRBJ2-7; 7 nucleotides agree with TRBD2. The CDR3 is 18 amino acids. Germline trimming cut 6 bases from V and 3 bases from J; bases unmatched to any gene: 20. The CDR3 loop reads CASSSGPWGGSHFYEQYF. Written as DNA, the CDR3 is TGTGCCAGCAGCTCTGGACCTTGGGGAGGGTCCCACTTCTACGAGCAGTACTTC.

This clonotype occurred many times. J is TRBJ2-2 and V is TRBV29-1, with a possible D match to TRBD1 (7 bases). The V and J ends lost 5 bases and 4 bases respectively, with 17 bases between them. CDR1 is SQVTM and CDR2 is ANQGSEA in the germline V gene. The CDR3 loop spans 15 amino acids. CDR3 nucleotides: TGCAGCGTTCCAGCAGGGGGGCAGGGCACCGGGGAGCTGTTTTTT. Residues: CSVPAGGQGTGELFF.

This clonotype was counted ten times or more. J is TRBJ1-1 and V is TRBV12-3 or TRBV12-4; 9 bases are a match to TRBD1. The trim removed 5 bases at V and 6 bases at J, leaving 4 bases unmatched. The CDR3 runs 13 residues. CDR3 loop: CASSPTGGSEAFF. DNA for the CDR3: TGTGCCAGCAGTCCAACAGGGGGCTCTGAAGCTTTCTTT.

The genes are TRBV2 and TRBJ2-7; D is unresolved. Germline CDR1 reads SNHLY; CDR2 reads FYNNEI. Trimming took 10 bases from V and 5 from J, leaving 15 bases between them. This CDR3 spans 12 amino acids. CDR3 region: CATASHPDEQYF. For the CDR3, the DNA is TGTGCCACCGCTAGTCATCCGGACGAGCAGTACTTC.

This clonotype was seen a few times. The V call is TRBV5-1, the J call TRBJ1-2; D unclear. The V and J ends lost 4 bases and 2 bases respectively, with 12 bases between them. The CDR3 length is 14 residues. Germline lookup yields CDR1 SGHRS and CDR2 YFSETQ. For the CDR3, the DNA is TGCGCCAGCAGCCCCGTTCCCGGGAACTATGGCTACACCTTC. Translation: CASSPVPGNYGYTF.

This chain uses TRBV27 with TRBJ2-5, with 7 bases identical to TRBD1. Germline V gene sequence: CDR1 MNHEY, CDR2 SMNVEV (reference sequence). The CDR3 loop spans 14 amino acids. Trimming cost V 5 bases and J 4 bases; bases outside gene matches: 7. The CDR3 sequence is CASSPHRGRETQYF. CDR3 in DNA: TGTGCCAGCAGTCCACACAGGGGACGAGAGACCCAGTACTTC.

This clonotype occurred a few times. This chain links TRBV14 with TRBJ2-7; no firm D call. The CDR3 spans 14 residues. Germline loops: CDR1 SGHDN, CDR2 FVKESK. Trimming removed 4 bases from V and 4 bases from J, with 14 bases in between. As DNA, the CDR3 is TGTGCCAGCAGCCCCATGGCCGGCCTATACGAGCAGTACTTC. Translation: CASSPMAGLYEQYF.

With regard to this clonotype: At one boundary the junction diverges from the germline segment, which might be a read error. The V gene is TRBV7-2, the J gene TRBJ1-2; D not resolved. CDR3 length: 12 amino acids. CDR1 is SGHTA and CDR2 is FQGNSA in the germline V gene. The CDR3 spells CASSVYNYGYTF. Here the CDR3 DNA reads TGTGCCAGCAGCGTATACAACTACGGCTACACCTTC. Combining the CDR3 with reference TRBV7-2 and TRBJ1-2 gives the whole variable domain GAGVSQSPSNKVTEKGKDVELRCDPISGHTALYWYRQSLGQGLEFLIYFQGNSAPDKSGLPSDRFSAERTGGSVSTLTIQRTQQEDSAVYLCASSVYNYGYTFGSGTRLTVV.